The clone carrying this TCR beta chain was picked up many times. Unique molecular identifiers were built into the TCRbeta library. Via MiXCR, TCRdb re-called the PCR reads, giving one row per CDR3 protein. The sample includes around 92,000 distinct CDR3 sequences, less than 15% of them seen just once. This sample was taken from a study of T-cell reconstitution after alpha-beta-depleted transplantation in children. Trimming cost V 1 base and J 6 bases, with 7 bases left between them. This CDR3 region has 12 residues. In germline, CDR1 is SGHAT, CDR2 FQNNGV. The chain couples TRBV11-2 to TRBJ2-7, with D hard to call. The origin of this receptor is a human donor who donated a stem cell graft to a child with inherited bone marrow failure. The material was PBMCs from the stem cell graft donor, obtained from the stem cell graft. The CDR3 bases are TGTGCCAGCAGCTTAGGACCCCTCGAGCAGTACTTC. This translates into CASSLGPLEQYF.